Sequencing of this T cell receptor beta chain was carried out in a study of shared clonotypes between healthy human individuals. The CDR3 is 15 amino acids. CDR1 SNHLY and CDR2 FYNNEI come from the germline V gene. The germline V and J ends were trimmed by 8 bases and 3 bases, with 17 bases remaining between them. The sample holds one count of this clone. CD8 cells classed as naive were CD45RO-negative and positively selected for CCR7, excluding terminally differentiated effector memory CD45RA+ cells. The healthy adult donors were HIV-negative and reported no recent acute infections or vaccinations. TCRdb keeps only in-frame clones here, not all; method: immunoSEQ multiplex PCR. The sample lists 2 million or so clones, about 95% occurring once.

What was sequenced was naive CD8+ T cells sorted from blood. The V call is TRBV2, the J call TRBJ2-1, with D perhaps given as TRBD1 or TRBD2 (5 bases each). The clonotype comes from a man between 18 and 35 years old in good health. The chain's CDR3 is CASGDGASLYNEQFF. Here the CDR3 DNA reads TGTGCCAGCGGGGACGGGGCTTCCCTCTACAATGAGCAGTTCTTC.